The rows below give T cell receptor beta chains drawn from one sample of a study of neurological immune-mediated disorders. Each CDR3 protein gets one entry after TCRdb re-called the 5' RACE reads with MiXCR. Among tens of thousands of distinct CDR3 sequences listed, roughly an eighth were seen once. Sequencing was done on a sample of PBMCs. The receptors originated from a female donor in good health. The CDR3 runs from the conserved cysteine through the conserved F or W. Fields, in order: V gene, J gene, CDR3 length, D gene, CDR3 protein. A D gene is named only where the DNA matches it firmly.

TRBV2	TRBJ2-5	12	NA	CAVWTVKETQYF
TRBV29-1	TRBJ1-1	13	NA	CSAAAGLNTEAFF
TRBV2	TRBJ1-1	15	NA	CASSEGVILGSEAFF
TRBV20-1	TRBJ2-1	13	NA	CSSVEGTYNEQFF
TRBV3-1	TRBJ2-3	14	NA	CASTSWGHRDTQYF
TRBV7-2	TRBJ2-1	14	TRBD2	CASSLAIAGGPSFF
TRBV6-5	TRBJ2-4	15	NA	CASSYSAGPQNIQYF
TRBV20-1	TRBJ2-3	16	NA	CSARDPLAASTDTQYF
TRBV5-1	TRBJ2-1	16	NA	CASSLAGGGPSLEQFF
TRBV10-3	TRBJ1-5	16	TRBD1	CAISEKGAGSNQPQHF
TRBV29-1	TRBJ2-1	11	NA	CSVDTTNEQFF
TRBV14	TRBJ2-3	16	TRBD1	CASSPLGQTQKDTQYF
TRBV5-1	TRBJ1-4	14	NA	CASSLGGSGEKLFF
TRBV5-4	TRBJ1-1	15	NA	CASSFGGTMNTEAFF
TRBV7-3	TRBJ2-3	15	TRBD2	CASSLSGRGTDTQYF
TRBV6-5	TRBJ2-6	17	NA	CASSYSIGKAGANVLTF
TRBV6-1	TRBJ1-4	14	TRBD1	CAGRQGGTSGKLFF